This record concerns one T cell receptor beta chain sequence. The antigen it recognizes is unknown. No base qualities exist here, and no much larger clone lies one base off it. TCRbeta CDR3 regions were amplified from genomic DNA using the immunoSEQ Assay, a bias-controlled multiplex PCR. Per the original workflow: The number of nucleated cells in each sample was estimated from the amplification of reference gene primers within the assay. To quantify the absolute abundance of each unique TCRbeta CDR3 rearrangement, sequence reads were collapsed and filtered. For each sample, productive Simpson clonality was calculated as the square root of Simpson's diversity index over productive rearrangements. TCRdb stores this immuneACCESS table with in-frame sequences only. Part of the clones is absent; in the studies checked, under half of the shortfall reflects unresolved V genes, and no reason is known for the rest. The V and J calls and the clone size are those of that table, but D and trimming were determined from the DNA. The sample table lists 250,000 to 350,000 clones, approximately 91% of them with a count of one. Of the sample, 0.94% falls within the top ten clones.

The data belong to a study of blood T cell repertoires in COVID-19 (TCRdb year 2020). Concerning the study at large: Samples from collaborators originated in the United States, Italy and Spain and spanned both the acute and convalescent phases of COVID-19. The prospective study material was composed of cDNA or gDNA derived from T cells, B-cell-depleted T cells, or PBMCs. Subjects who had been exposed to COVID-19, were actively infected with it, or had recovered from it provided the deeply sampled blood TCRbeta repertoires that made up the dataset. A freely available public database, intended as a resource for researchers studying the immune response to SARS-CoV-2, is where the repertoires were released. Samples came from the ongoing ImmuneRACE study (first 160 participants) plus 1,254 subjects from 6 global collaborators. A de-identified subject ID, COVID-19 status, age in years and sex were almost always included in the sample metadata. Where available, HLA class I and class II types were taken from metadata supplied by the sample provider and were not determined by assay-based typing. Overall results and qualifications from the work: The amount of clinical and demographic metadata varied by source and participant and was provided uncurated.

Samples from volunteer blood donors who had recovered from COVID-19 were contributed by a second Seattle source. Each collaborating institution followed its own protocols to collect whole blood in K2EDTA tubes. Collaborator samples were shipped for TCRbeta analysis as frozen whole blood, isolated PBMCs, or DNA extracted from either sample type. Deletion took 5 bases off V and 5 bases off J, with a span of 12 bases between the germline ends. According to the germline V gene (reference sequence), CDR1 reads SEHNR and CDR2 reads FQNEAQ. From cysteine to phenylalanine, the CDR3 is 14 amino acids long. Just the 42-base CDR3 DNA is kept, in frame starting at base 1.

The sequencing sample was made of peripheral blood. This clonotype was sampled from a woman in her thirties or forties who had recovered from COVID-19. This receptor chain uses TRBV7-9 and TRBJ1-4, and possibly TRBD1, on 5 matching bases. CDR3 reads: CASSPGGENEKLFF. The bases read TGTGCCAGCAGCCCGGGGGGAGAGAATGAAAAACTGTTTTTT.